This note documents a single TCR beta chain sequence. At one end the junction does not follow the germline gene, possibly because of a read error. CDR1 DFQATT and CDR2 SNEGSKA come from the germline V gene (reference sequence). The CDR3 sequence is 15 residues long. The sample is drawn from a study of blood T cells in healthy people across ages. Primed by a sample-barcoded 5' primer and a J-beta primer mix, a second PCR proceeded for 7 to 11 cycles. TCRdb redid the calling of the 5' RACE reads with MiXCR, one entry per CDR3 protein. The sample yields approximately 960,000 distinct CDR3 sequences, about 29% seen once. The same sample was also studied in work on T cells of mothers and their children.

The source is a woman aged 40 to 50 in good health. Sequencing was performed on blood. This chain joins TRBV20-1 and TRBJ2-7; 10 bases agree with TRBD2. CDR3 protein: CSAPDSGGYSHEQYF. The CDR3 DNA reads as TGCAGTGCTCCTGATAGCGGGGGGTACTCCCACGAGCAGTACTTC.